Sequencing of this TCR beta chain was carried out in a study of T cells in women clearing cervical HPV infection. About the study: Cases were women with histologically confirmed HPV16-related CIN3 or worse, including a couple of invasive cancers.

Concerning this clone itself: Coverage ceases 3 residues before the CDR3 finishes, and the germline J gene fills in the end.

Unmatched junction bases numbered 7, after V lost 6 bases and J lost 5 bases. The CDR3 sequence is 16 residues long. Germline V gene data show CDR1 as KGHSH and CDR2 as LQKENI. The assay was immunoSEQ multiplex PCR, and TCRdb's table has in-frame clones only and misses some. Across some 46,000 clones, the top ten clones capture roughly 35% of the sample. What was sequenced was blood buffy coat. This chain links TRBV18 with TRBJ2-3; 14 bases are a match to TRBD2. The TCR originated in a woman aged 18 to 75 with a cervical HPV16 infection that either progressed to CIN3+ or cleared (not recorded which). The part of the CDR3 DNA that was read is TGTGCCAGCTCCCGCCCTGGACTAGCGGGGGGAGATACG. Protein sequence: CASSRPGLAGGDT. The full CDR3 reads CASSRPGLAGGDTQYF.